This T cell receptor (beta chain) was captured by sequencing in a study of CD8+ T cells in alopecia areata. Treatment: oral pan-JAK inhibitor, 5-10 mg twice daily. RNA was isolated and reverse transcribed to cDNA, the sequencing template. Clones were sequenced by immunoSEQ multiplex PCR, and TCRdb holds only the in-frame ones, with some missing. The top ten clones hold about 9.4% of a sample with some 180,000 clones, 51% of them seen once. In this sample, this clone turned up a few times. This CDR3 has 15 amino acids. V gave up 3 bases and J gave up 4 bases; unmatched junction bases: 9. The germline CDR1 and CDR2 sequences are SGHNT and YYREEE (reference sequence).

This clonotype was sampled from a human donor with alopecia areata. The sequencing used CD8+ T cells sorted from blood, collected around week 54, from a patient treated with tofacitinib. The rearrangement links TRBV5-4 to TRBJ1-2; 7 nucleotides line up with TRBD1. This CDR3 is CASSSGTARTYGYTF. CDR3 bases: TGTGCCAGCAGCTCCGGGACAGCGAGGACCTATGGCTACACCTTC. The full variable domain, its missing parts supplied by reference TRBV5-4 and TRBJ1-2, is ETGVTQSPTHLIKTRGQQVTLRCSSQSGHNTVSWYQQALGQGPQFIFQYYREEENGRGNFPPRFSGLQFPNYSSELNVNALELDDSALYLCASSSGTARTYGYTFGSGTRLTVV.